The 8 T cell receptor beta chains in this list originate from one sample, sequenced in a study of blood T cell repertoires in COVID-19. Profiled with immunoSEQ multiplex PCR; TCRdb holds only in-frame clones, not every one. The repertoire consists of 120,000 to 150,000 clones, with about 87% occurring once and the leading ten covering approximately 2.5%. The sequenced sample was peripheral blood. The receptors were sampled from a human donor with COVID-19, enrolled during active disease. The donor label of this sample is uncertain.

On this clone itself: The sample has other DNA sequences that encode this CDR3 too. The chain joins TRBV2 to TRBJ1-6; D call uncertain. The germline V and J ends were trimmed by 1 base and 5 bases, with 6 bases remaining between them. Germline V gives CDR1 SNHLY, CDR2 FYNNEI. CDR3 size: 14 residues. CDR3 nucleotide sequence: TGTGCCAGCAGTGAAGGGCGGAATAATTCACCCCTCCACTTT. Protein sequence: CASSEGRNNSPLHF.

The J gene is TRBJ1-6, the V gene TRBV4-2, with TRBD1 matching over 8 bases. Germline V gene sequence: CDR1 LGHNA, CDR2 YNFKEQ. The CDR3 has 18 amino acids. J lost 9 bases, V lost 0 bases, and 13 bases had no gene match. The CDR3 DNA reads TGTGCCAGCAGCCAAGAATCTTACCGGACAGGGAGGGGTTCACCCCTCCACTTT. This translates into CASSQESYRTGRGSPLHF.

The chain uses TRBV10-3 and TRBJ1-5, with TRBD1 identical over 7 bases. CDR1 ENHRY and CDR2 SYGVKD come from the germline V gene. After removal of 4 bases from V and 11 bases from J, the junction contained 11 bases not matched to a gene. This CDR3 is built from 14 residues. The CDR3 DNA follows: TGTGCCATCAGTGCCGAGGGGGCTTGGATGACCCAGCATTTT. Its protein is CAISAEGAWMTQHF.

This rearrangement joins TRBV6-4 to TRBJ1-2, with TRBD1 matching over 8 bases. Per germline, CDR1 MRHNA and CDR2 SNTAGT. V lost 5 bases, J lost 1 base, and 12 bases stayed unmatched. This CDR3 has 17 amino acids. CDR3 coding DNA: TGTGCCAGCAGTAAGGAACCGACAGGGGTGGATAACTATGGCTACACCTTC. This gives the protein CASSKEPTGVDNYGYTF.

The chain uses TRBV6-5 and TRBJ2-6, with TRBD1 matching 8 bases. V lost 9 bases, J lost 4 bases, and 8 bases stayed unmatched. The CDR3 runs to 15 residues. CDR1 is MNHEY, CDR2 SVGAGI, per germline. This CDR3 is CASQPDRAGANVLTF. The DNA for the CDR3 is TGTGCCAGTCAACCGGACAGGGCCGGGGCCAACGTCCTGACTTTC.

This chain connects TRBV6-5 to TRBJ1-3; 10 nucleotides line up with TRBD1. The CDR3 is made up of 15 amino acids. Germline assignment: CDR1 MNHEY and CDR2 SVGAGI. The junction had 2 bases not matched to a gene; V was cut back by 6 bases and J by 0 bases. The CDR3 DNA reads TGTGCCAGCAGCCGGACAGGGGGCTCTGGAAACACCATATATTTT. Translated, it gives CASSRTGGSGNTIYF.

This rearrangement joins TRBV3-1 (or the pseudogene TRBV3-2) to TRBJ2-1, with 8 nucleotides matching TRBD2. After removal of 5 bases from V and 3 bases from J, the junction contained 6 bases not matched to a gene. The germline V gene encodes CDR1 LGHDT and CDR2 YNNKEL (reference sequence). This CDR3 contains 15 residues. CDR3 sequence (DNA): TGTGCCAGCAGCGGCACCGGGACTAGCTACAATGAGCAGTTCTTC. It yields the protein CASSGTGTSYNEQFF.

This clone was counted once. V and J are TRBV12-3 or TRBV12-4 and TRBJ2-1; D remains ambiguous. The V gene lost 5 bases and the J gene lost 7 bases, with 3 bases spanning the gap. The CDR3 totals 10 residues. The CDR3 region is CASSRNEQFF. The DNA for the CDR3 is TGTGCCAGCAGTCGTAATGAGCAGTTCTTC.